This record covers a single T cell receptor (beta chain). Its cognate antigen is unknown. Different DNA sequences within this sample yield the same CDR3. Researchers ran the PCR with 60 Vbeta and 13 Jbeta primers. Authors' analysis steps: A follow-up analysis tallied 60 million to 85 million unique TCR beta chains, roughly 9.9 million shared. The method was immunoSEQ multiplex PCR; TCRdb's version includes in-frame clones alone and lacks a portion of them. Clone size and the V and J calls come from that table; the DNA yielded D and trimming. The sample includes approximately 150,000 clones, approximately 70% seen only once; the top ten take roughly 2.5%. As for the donors, each was a healthy bone marrow donor. This sample was taken from a study of cytomegalovirus exposure and HLA in healthy donors. Points from the study as a whole: Through in vitro validation, three CMV-associated chains were shown to be specific for CMV antigens.

After removal of 5 bases from V and 5 bases from J, the junction contained 3 bases not matched to a gene. This CDR3 region has 14 residues. Looked up from germline, CDR1 is SGHTA and CDR2 is FQGTGA. The chain is built from TRBV7-3 and TRBJ2-2; 9 nucleotides line up with TRBD1. This receptor was obtained from a human donor in good health. Sequencing was carried out using PBMCs. The CDR3 loop is CASSRQGDTGELFF. CDR3 sequence (DNA): TGTGCCAGCAGCCGACAGGGGGATACCGGGGAGCTGTTTTTT.